Below are 24 T cell receptor beta chains sequenced from a single sample in a study of identical twins. One entry per CDR3 protein, called by TCRdb with MiXCR from the 5' RACE reads. The table records more than 1.5 million distinct CDR3 sequences, about 31% of them present only once. The specimen sequenced was cord blood. The receptors shown here come from a newborn girl in good health.

This clonotype came up a few times. The rearrangement joins TRBV6-6 to TRBJ1-5; 9 bases match TRBD1. Germline assignment: CDR1 MNHNY and CDR2 SVGAGI (reference sequence). V dropped 7 bases and J dropped 4; count of bases not matched to a gene: 5. CDR3 size: 14 residues. CDR3 protein: CASIGQGTNQPQHF. The CDR3 DNA reads as TGTGCCAGCATTGGACAGGGGACAAATCAGCCCCAGCATTTT.

CDR3: CASSQDRGGHNQPQHF. The CDR3 DNA sequence: TGTGCCAGCAGCCAAGACAGGGGCGGTCACAATCAGCCCCAGCATTTT. V gene TRBV3-1 combines with J gene TRBJ1-5; D is perhaps TRBD1 (6 bases). Trimming removed 0 bases from V and 3 bases from J, with 12 bases in between. The CDR3 has 16 amino acids. The germline V gene encodes CDR1 LGHDT and CDR2 YNNKEL (reference sequence).

This clonotype was counted once. At one end, the junction sequence differs from germline, possibly due to a read error. The chain links TRBV27 to TRBJ1-1, with D possibly matching TRBD1 (6 bases). CDR3 length: 16 residues. CDR1 is MNHEY and CDR2 is SMNVEV in the germline V gene (reference sequence). The CDR3 DNA follows: TGTGCCAGCAGTTTGGAACGGGGGCCGGTGAACACTGGAGCTTTCTTT. It encodes CASSLERGPVNTGAFF.

This rearrangement joins TRBV10-3 to TRBJ2-3; 8 bases are a match to TRBD2. CDR1 is ENHRY and CDR2 is SYGVKD in the germline V gene. V shed 5 bases, J shed 2 bases, and the junction held 3 bases outside the gene matches. The CDR3 is 14 residues long. CDR3 sequence (DNA): TGTGCCATCAGTCAACTAGCGGTCACAGATACGCAGTATTTT. Translating gives CAISQLAVTDTQYF.

In this sample, this clonotype turned up many times. The chain couples TRBV7-2 to TRBJ2-3; perhaps TRBD2 as D (5 bases). The CDR3 is 15 residues long. Germline loops: CDR1 SGHTA, CDR2 FQGNSA. Trimming cost V 2 bases and J 0 bases, with 9 bases left between them. In DNA, the CDR3 is TGTGCCAGCAGCTTACGACTAACTAGCACAGATACGCAGTATTTT. Translating gives CASSLRLTSTDTQYF.

V usage is TRBV12-5 and J usage is TRBJ2-7; 9 nucleotides align to TRBD2. The V segment lost 1 base and the J segment 7 bases; nucleotides outside the gene matches: 8. Germline values: CDR1 LGHNT, CDR2 FRNRAP. The CDR3 is 15 residues long. The DNA of the CDR3 is TGTGCTAGTGGTTTGGCCCAGCGGGGGGAAAATGAGCAGTACTTC. This sequence encodes CASGLAQRGENEQYF.

This clonotype has just a few counts. The gene calls are TRBV29-1 and TRBJ2-3; weak D call: TRBD2 (6 bases). Germline V CDR1 and CDR2: SQVTM, ANQGSEA. The CDR3 is 13 amino acids. Trimming removed 3 bases at V and 2 bases at J, with 9 bases between. The DNA for the CDR3 is TGCAGCGTTGAGGGAGGTCCCACAGATACGCAGTATTTT. This codes for CSVEGGPTDTQYF.

This clonotype was counted ten times or more. V is TRBV12-3 or TRBV12-4 and J is TRBJ2-5; no clear D gene. The V end lost 2 bases, the J end lost 5 bases, and 6 bases lay between the germline ends. The CDR3 has 12 amino acids. The CDR3 sequence is CASSLNPETQYF. CDR3 coding DNA: TGTGCCAGCAGTTTAAATCCCGAGACCCAGTACTTC.

This clonotype was seen a handful of times. This sequence joins TRBV3-1 and TRBJ1-2, with no clear D. Germline CDR1 is LGHDT and CDR2 is YNNKEL (reference sequence). This CDR3 is 15 amino acids long. V was pared by 2 bases and J by 8 bases, with 18 bases between. This chain's CDR3 is CASSQSRVIGYGYTF. In nucleotides, the CDR3 is TGTGCCAGCAGCCAATCCCGGGTTATAGGTTACGGCTACACCTTC.

The rearrangement joins TRBV29-1 to TRBJ1-5, with 7 bases that match TRBD1. CDR1 is SQVTM and CDR2 is ANQGSEA in the germline V gene. The CDR3 consists of 13 residues. Trimming cost V 7 bases and J 6 bases; bases outside gene matches: 9. In DNA form, the CDR3 reads TGCAGCGCCCGAGGGACAGTGGGTCAGCCCCAGCATTTT. Translated: CSARGTVGQPQHF.

About this clonotype: Given a much more abundant clone one base away, this may be a read error. The gene calls are TRBV2 and TRBJ2-1, with a weak D call TRBD2 (7 bases). The CDR3 has 15 amino acids. Germline-derived CDR1 and CDR2 are SNHLY and FYNNEI. CDR3 nucleotide sequence: TGTGCCAGCAAAGGGGGAGGGAGCTCCTACAATAAGCAGTTCTTC. This encodes CASKGGGSSYNKQFF.

This chain joins TRBV24-1 and TRBJ1-2, with D possibly being TRBD1 (6 bases). Germline assignment: CDR1 KGHDR and CDR2 SFDVKD. V was trimmed by 4 bases and J by 2 bases, leaving 7 bases between them. This CDR3 region has 13 residues. The CDR3 DNA is TGTGCCACCAGTGAGGACAGCAACTATGGCTACACCTTC. This codes for CATSEDSNYGYTF.

Ten or more counts support this clonotype. V is TRBV5-1 and J is TRBJ2-1; D is unclear. The CDR3 consists of 14 residues. Germline-derived CDR1 and CDR2 are SGHRS and YFSETQ. The ends were cut back, 7 bases at V and 0 bases at J, with 11 bases in the middle. CDR3 in amino acids: CASGTLNSYNEQFF. The CDR3 DNA sequence: TGCGCCAGCGGTACCCTCAACTCCTACAATGAGCAGTTCTTC.

This chain uses TRBV5-6 with TRBJ2-5, with 9 bases aligning to TRBD2. The V segment lost 7 bases and the J segment 11 bases; nucleotides outside the gene matches: 21. CDR3 length: 16 residues. The germline V gene has CDR1 SGHDT and CDR2 YYEEEE. This chain's CDR3 is CASLFRSSGAYNEQYF. The CDR3 nucleotides read TGTGCCAGCCTGTTTCGGTCTAGCGGGGCCTACAATGAGCAGTACTTC.

Details on this clonotype: With a much larger clone just one base away, this may be a read error. This rearrangement joins TRBV6-1 to TRBJ1-2; the D gene is possibly TRBD1 (5 bases). The germline V gene has CDR1 MNHNS and CDR2 SASEGT. This CDR3 has 13 residues. CDR3 DNA sequence: TGTGCCGGCAGTGATTGGGGGTCCTATGGCTACACCTTC. Its protein is CAGSDWGSYGYTF.

The rearrangement joins TRBV5-6 to TRBJ2-4; D gene ambiguous. TRBJ2-5 explains the end of the DNA better; the J call may be wrong. The CDR3 extends over 13 amino acids. CDR1 and CDR2 from the germline V gene are SGHDT and YYEEEE. CDR3 nucleotide sequence: TGTGCCAGCAGCTTATTAGAAGGGGAGACCCAGTACTTC. It specifies CASSLLEGETQYF.

The chain combines TRBV28 with TRBJ2-3; no reliable D call. The CDR3 runs to 14 residues. Germline V lookup: CDR1 MDHEN, CDR2 SYDVKM. Trimming took off 7 bases at V and 0 bases at J, with 11 bases between the two ends. For the CDR3, the DNA is TGTGCCAGCACGAGAACGTTTAGCACAGATACGCAGTATTTT. Translating it yields CASTRTFSTDTQYF.

The table lists this clonotype with a count of one. The CDR3 spells CASSQDTSGGAYNEQYF. The CDR3 DNA is TGTGCCAGCAGCCAAGATACAAGCGGGGGGGCCTACAATGAGCAGTACTTC. The V call is TRBV3-1, the J call TRBJ2-5, with 10 bases lining up with TRBD2. This CDR3 has 17 amino acids. The V and J ends lost 0 bases and 11 bases, in that order; junction bases with no gene match: 15. The germline CDR1 and CDR2 sequences are LGHDT and YNNKEL (reference sequence).

The chain is built from TRBV27 and TRBJ2-1; 9 bases map to TRBD1. V lost 5 bases to trimming and J lost 8 bases; unmatched junction nucleotides: 4. CDR1 MNHEY and CDR2 SMNVEV come from the germline V gene (reference sequence). The CDR3 spans 13 residues. CDR3 nucleotide sequence: TGTGCCAGCAGTGGGTACAGGGGGCATGAGCAGTTCTTC. This codes for CASSGYRGHEQFF.

The rearrangement uses TRBV29-1 and TRBJ2-1; D ambiguous. V lost 2 bases, J lost 0 bases, and 11 bases lay in between. This CDR3 comprises 15 residues. Germline values: CDR1 SQVTM, CDR2 ANQGSEA. In DNA form, the CDR3 reads TGCAGCGTTGAACGGCAGCAGAGCTCCTACAATGAGCAGTTCTTC. This translates into CSVERQQSSYNEQFF.

V is TRBV20-1 and J is TRBJ1-5, with D tentatively TRBD1 (6 bases). Trimming shortened V by 4 bases and J by 7 bases, and 11 bases separated the two germline ends. CDR3 length: 12 residues. In germline, CDR1 is DFQATT, CDR2 SNEGSKA (reference sequence). CDR3 in amino acids: CSATGVAQPQHF. For the CDR3, the DNA is TGCAGTGCTACAGGGGTGGCGCAGCCCCAGCATTTT.

In DNA, the CDR3 is TGTGCCAGCAGTTGCTTGTCAGCGGGAGTTTTCTACAATGAGCAGTTCTTC. It encodes CASSCLSAGVFYNEQFF. V and J are TRBV6-2 or TRBV6-3 and TRBJ2-1; 8 nucleotides match TRBD2. The CDR3 runs 17 residues. CDR1 MNHEY and CDR2 SVGEGT come from the germline V gene. Germline trimming cut 4 bases from V and 3 bases from J; bases unmatched to any gene: 11.

The gene calls are TRBV12-3 or TRBV12-4 and TRBJ2-1; D not resolved. The CDR3 consists of 13 residues. V was shortened by 0 bases and J by 7 bases, with 7 bases between the two germline ends. Here the CDR3 DNA reads TGTGCCAGCAGTTTAGCGCATAAAAATGAGCAGTTCTTC. It is translated as CASSLAHKNEQFF.

There are a few counts of this clonotype. The chain links TRBV27 to TRBJ2-3; 7 positions agree with TRBD2. The germline V gene encodes CDR1 MNHEY and CDR2 SMNVEV (reference sequence). With V trimmed by 5 bases and J by 0 bases, 11 bases remained unmatched. This CDR3 is built from 17 residues. The CDR3 loop is CASSPVPSGPSTDTQYF. As DNA, the CDR3 is TGTGCCAGCAGTCCCGTTCCTAGCGGACCTAGCACAGATACGCAGTATTTT.